Listed here is a single T cell receptor beta chain. What it recognizes is unknown. Profiling relied on immunoSEQ multiplex PCR, and the TCRdb table lists in-frame clones only, not all of them. The repertoire has some 100,000 clones, around nine tenths of them found once; the top ten carry about 4%. The CDR3 contains 14 residues. The data belong to a study of cytomegalovirus exposure and HLA in healthy donors. Overall study: The 120 or so validation repertoires were produced on the same platform as the approximately 620 repertoires of the first cohort. This was reported in a later analysis. Study results and limitations: Subsequent analysis revealed that first-cohort TCR clusters tended to co-occur in the roughly 120 validation repertoires. Per published reports, the classifier diagnosed cytomegalovirus status with high specificity and sensitivity. The study recorded around 160 TCR beta chains that were cytomegalovirus-associated.

Source material: PBMCs. This clonotype originated in a man between 18 and 29 years old in good health and CMV-seropositive. The chain joins TRBV12-1 to TRBJ1-5. TRBV12-1 is marked as a pseudogene. CDR3 sequence reads: CASSPTGGNQPQHF. The CDR3, as DNA: TGTGCCAGCAGCCCCACGGGAGGGAATCAGCCCCAGCATTTT.